This T cell receptor (beta chain) stems from a study of Graves' ophthalmopathy and Graves' hyperthyroidism. Study at large: Peripheral blood was gathered at first diagnosis, ahead of any treatment whatsoever.

Among the exclusions were patients with other autoimmune diseases, uncontrolled infections, pregnancy or lactation. PBMCs stemmed from over 8.5 ml of fresh peripheral blood. This clonotype was seen only a few times. The junction departs from the called germline gene at one end, perhaps through a read error. RNA served as the template for amplifying TCR beta CDR3 regions. First-round RT-PCR relied on HTBI primers, and a second-round multiplex PCR came next. TCRdb redid the calling of the multiplex PCR reads with MiXCR, one entry per CDR3 protein. Among 350,000 or so distinct CDR3 sequences listed, 15% to 20% were seen once. The CDR3 is 17 residues long. Looked up from germline, CDR1 is SGHRS and CDR2 is YFSETQ.

The rearrangement uses TRBV5-1 and TRBJ1-1, with 9 bases matching TRBD1. Material for sequencing was peripheral blood. The TCR sequence derives from an adult man with Graves' ophthalmopathy. The CDR3 here is CASSLSLQGALNSEAFF. The CDR3 region has the DNA TGCGCCAGCAGCTTATCTTTACAGGGGGCGCTGAACTCTGAAGCTTTCTTT.